The subject of this entry is one TCR beta chain. These data originate in a study of OX40 agonist ivuxolimab in advanced cancers. Turning to the study itself: Patients got intravenous ivuxolimab at 0.01 to 10 mg/kg every 2 weeks. Dose-escalation patients suffered from hepatocellular carcinoma, melanoma, renal cell or head and neck cancer.

The data were produced by immunoSEQ multiplex PCR, yet TCRdb's version contains in-frame clones alone and is incomplete. The table has some 45,000 clones, approximately 90% seen once; the top ten hold about 19%. The sequences come from CD4+ or CD8+ T cells sorted from blood, collected in a trial of the OX40 agonist ivuxolimab. The clonotype comes from an adult with an advanced solid tumor such as melanoma, head and neck, liver or kidney cancer.

The CDR3 loop reads CASSPPRRLAGRYEQFF. Written as DNA, the CDR3 is TGTGCCAGTAGCCCCCCTCGGCGACTAGCGGGACGGTATGAGCAGTTCTTC. V usage is TRBV19 and J usage is TRBJ2-1; 11 bases are a match to TRBD2. The junction had 15 bases not matched to a gene; V was cut back by 6 bases and J by 8 bases. This CDR3 comprises 17 residues. The germline V gene has CDR1 LNHDA and CDR2 SQIVND (reference sequence).